The 28 T cell receptor beta chains below come from one sample, sequenced in a study of CD8+ T cells in alopecia areata. As the sequencing template, cDNA was produced by extracting RNA and reverse transcribing it. Assay: immunoSEQ multiplex PCR; the TCRdb copy retains only in-frame clones and omits some. The table has 95,000 to 150,000 clones, less than 50% seen once. The sequencing input was NKG2D-low CD8+ T cells sorted from blood. The receptors shown here come from a human donor with alopecia areata.

This clone was seen just once. The gene calls are TRBV27 and TRBJ1-2; no clear D gene. Germline values: CDR1 MNHEY, CDR2 SMNVEV (reference sequence). The CDR3 is made up of 12 amino acids. The ends were cut back, 7 bases at V and 8 bases at J, with 14 bases in the middle. CDR3 sequence (DNA): TGTGCCAGCACTTCTACGGGCAGGGGCTACACCTTC. This sequence encodes CASTSTGRGYTF.

This clone was seen a single time. V gene TRBV20-1 combines with J gene TRBJ1-2, with unresolved D. In germline, CDR1 is DFQATT, CDR2 SNEGSKA (reference sequence). There are 11 residues in the CDR3. V dropped 3 bases and J dropped 9 bases, with 11 bases sitting between them. The CDR3 spells CSARRDVRYTF. The DNA of the CDR3 is TGCAGTGCTAGGAGGGATGTTCGCTACACCTTC.

This clone was picked up a small number of times. The chain couples TRBV29-1 to TRBJ2-3; D is uncertain. Trimming shortened V by 3 bases and J by 0 bases, and 13 bases separated the two germline ends. This CDR3 spans 15 amino acids. Germline loops: CDR1 SQVTM, CDR2 ANQGSEA. CDR3: CSVDDDGPSTDTQYF. The DNA of the CDR3 is TGCAGCGTTGATGACGACGGACCTAGCACAGATACGCAGTATTTT.

This clone was counted a few times. The rearrangement uses TRBV29-1 and TRBJ1-4; maybe TRBD1 (5 bases). In germline, CDR1 is SQVTM, CDR2 ANQGSEA. This CDR3 is built from 12 residues. Between the trimmed V and J ends, which lost 5 bases and 9 bases, there was a span of 13 bases. DNA for the CDR3: TGCAGCGTTCGATGGGGCTTTCAAAAACTGTTTTTT. Protein product: CSVRWGFQKLFF.

This clone was picked up one time. This CDR3 is also generated by other DNA sequences in the sample. In DNA form, the CDR3 reads TGTGCCAGCAGTTACTCCACAGGGGGCGGTGAGCAGTACTTC. Protein product: CASSYSTGGGEQYF. The chain is built from TRBV6-5 and TRBJ2-7; 9 positions match TRBD1. V was pared by 0 bases and J by 7 bases, with 4 bases of the junction left unmatched. The germline V gene encodes CDR1 MNHEY and CDR2 SVGAGI. The CDR3 extends over 14 amino acids.

The chain recombines TRBV6-5 with TRBJ2-7; 10 bases agree with TRBD2. The germline V gene has CDR1 MNHEY and CDR2 SVGAGI. The ends lost 2 bases at V and 4 bases at J; junction bases unmatched: 5. There are 15 residues in the CDR3. CDR3 sequence: CASSYRASGSYEQYF. DNA for the CDR3: TGTGCCAGCAGTTACAGGGCTAGCGGGAGTTACGAGCAGTACTTC.

The chain recombines TRBV5-4 with TRBJ2-1; D is undetermined. Germline V gene lookup returns CDR1 SGHNT and CDR2 YYREEE (reference sequence). The CDR3 is 13 residues long. Trimming pared 1 base from V and 9 bases from J, leaving 11 bases between. CDR3 coding DNA: TGTGCCAGCAGCTTGTTGGGAATGGGTGAGCAGTTCTTC. As protein: CASSLLGMGEQFF.

The rearrangement uses TRBV4-1 and TRBJ1-4, with a possible D match to TRBD1 (5 bases). The V end lost 3 bases, the J end lost 12 bases, and 11 bases lay between the germline ends. The CDR3 is 12 amino acids. Germline loops: CDR1 MGHRA, CDR2 YSYEKL. The CDR3: CASSQGEAELFF. The DNA for the CDR3 is TGCGCCAGCAGCCAGGGGGAGGCGGAACTGTTTTTT.

This clone was observed a handful of times. The genes are TRBV30 and TRBJ2-2; D is undetermined. Germline V CDR1 and CDR2: GTSNPN, SVGIG (reference sequence). Deletions cut 4 bases from V and 4 bases from J, with 10 bases between. This CDR3 is built from 13 residues. The CDR3 DNA reads as TGTGCCTGGAAAGTTATGGGCACCGGGGAGCTGTTTTTT. Amino acid sequence: CAWKVMGTGELFF.

The chain links TRBV27 to TRBJ2-7; 8 bases are a match to TRBD2. Trimming took 10 bases from V and 6 from J; bases not matched to a gene: 11. This CDR3 spans 13 amino acids. The germline V gene has CDR1 MNHEY and CDR2 SMNVEV (reference sequence). The CDR3 nucleotides are TGTGCCACCCGCCCGGGGGGGCGAGTCGAGCAGTACTTC. It codes for CATRPGGRVEQYF.

This clone has more than one count but fewer than ten. V is TRBV2 and J is TRBJ1-1, with D hard to call. The germline CDR1 and CDR2 sequences are SNHLY and FYNNEI. Trimming removed 9 bases from V and 9 bases from J, with 11 bases in between. The CDR3 is 10 amino acids. The DNA for the CDR3 is TGTGCCAGTGAAAAGGGTAAAGCTTTCTTT. Translating it yields CASEKGKAFF.

This clone occurred a few times. This chain uses TRBV14 with TRBJ2-5; D unclear. CDR1 and CDR2 (germline): SGHDN, FVKESK. V was shortened by 1 base and J by 4 bases, with 7 bases between the two germline ends. The CDR3 runs 13 residues. CDR3 DNA: TGTGCCAGCAGCCAAGTACCGTCAGAGACCCAGTACTTC. Translated: CASSQVPSETQYF.

The rearrangement links TRBV28 to TRBJ2-2; 9 nucleotides line up with TRBD2. Germline CDR1 and CDR2: MDHEN and SYDVKM. This CDR3 has 18 residues. Losses at the gene ends were 5 bases for V and 7 bases for J; bases not matched to a gene: 17. CDR3 DNA sequence: TGTGCCAGCAGTATCTACGGCGGGAGGGCCCTGAAGAACGGGGAGCTGTTTTTT. Protein sequence: CASSIYGGRALKNGELFF.

The V gene is TRBV29-1, the J gene TRBJ2-1, with D possibly being TRBD2 (6 bases). The ends were cut back, 2 bases at V and 3 bases at J, with 14 bases in the middle. This CDR3 comprises 15 residues. Germline V gives CDR1 SQVTM, CDR2 ANQGSEA. CDR3 nucleotide sequence: TGCAGCGTTGAAAGCTCGGGACTTAACTACAATGAGCAGTTCTTC. Amino acid sequence: CSVESSGLNYNEQFF.

The rearrangement joins TRBV29-1 to TRBJ2-7, with D hard to call. Trimming took 4 bases from V and 0 from J, leaving 13 bases between them. From germline, CDR1 is SQVTM and CDR2 ANQGSEA. The CDR3 sequence is 14 residues long. CDR3 DNA sequence: TGCAGCGTTGTGGCGGAGTCGAGCTCCTACGAGCAGTACTTC. This gives the protein CSVVAESSSYEQYF.

The chain recombines TRBV30 with TRBJ2-1, with unresolved D. This CDR3 region has 11 residues. Trimming pared 7 bases from V and 1 base from J, leaving 5 bases between. Per germline, CDR1 GTSNPN and CDR2 SVGIG (reference sequence). CDR3 sequence reads: CAYDSYNEQFF. The CDR3, as DNA: TGTGCCTATGATTCCTACAATGAGCAGTTCTTC.

The chain recombines TRBV29-1 with TRBJ2-1; 10 bases line up with TRBD2. CDR1 is SQVTM, CDR2 ANQGSEA, per germline. V lost 1 base, J lost 1 base, and 4 bases stayed unmatched. This CDR3 spans 16 amino acids. CDR3 sequence reads: CSVEGLAGESYNEQFF. The CDR3 nucleotides are TGCAGCGTTGAAGGGCTAGCGGGAGAATCCTACAATGAGCAGTTCTTC.

The genes are TRBV29-1 and TRBJ2-2; D is undetermined. The V end lost 4 bases, the J end lost 1 base, and 7 bases lay between the germline ends. The CDR3 spans 13 residues. From germline, CDR1 is SQVTM and CDR2 ANQGSEA. The CDR3 nucleotides are TGCAGCGTTGGAGGCCTGAACACCGGGGAGCTGTTTTTT. Translating gives CSVGGLNTGELFF.

CDR3: CASSLAGLGTEAFF. CDR3 in DNA: TGTGCCAGCAGCTTAGCGGGTCTGGGCACTGAAGCTTTCTTT. The chain carries TRBV7-8 and TRBJ1-1, with D unresolved. The germline V and J ends were trimmed by 0 bases and 4 bases, with 9 bases remaining between them. The CDR3 extends over 14 amino acids. Germline V lookup: CDR1 SGHVS, CDR2 FQNEAQ.

This clone occurred a few times. This chain links TRBV28 with TRBJ1-1; D might be TRBD1 (6 bases). Germline lookup yields CDR1 MDHEN and CDR2 SYDVKM. Trimming removed 6 bases from V and 6 bases from J, with 14 bases in between. The CDR3 length is 13 residues. CDR3 protein: CASSSGEVAEAFF. The CDR3 bases are TGTGCCAGCAGCTCAGGGGAAGTCGCTGAAGCTTTCTTT.

This clone was recorded a few times. The V call is TRBV15, the J call TRBJ2-3; TRBD1 agrees at 7 bases. CDR3 length: 16 amino acids. Per germline, CDR1 LNHNV and CDR2 YYDKDF (reference sequence). V lost 1 base to trimming and J lost 0 bases; unmatched junction nucleotides: 4. The CDR3, as DNA: TGTGCCACCAGCAGAGCAGACAGGGTTAGCACAGATACGCAGTATTTT. The encoded protein is CATSRADRVSTDTQYF.

The V call is TRBV6-5, the J call TRBJ2-3; tentatively, D is TRBD2 (7 bases). The germline CDR1 and CDR2 sequences are MNHEY and SVGAGI. The CDR3 covers 16 residues. Trimming cost V 4 bases and J 10 bases, with 24 bases left between them. In DNA form, the CDR3 reads TGTGCCAGCAGTTTATGGGGGCCTGCTAGCGGATCATCGCAGTATTTT. Protein: CASSLWGPASGSSQYF.

This clone was counted between two and nine times. The gene calls are TRBV7-6 and TRBJ2-2; D is possibly TRBD1 (6 bases). The CDR3 is made up of 16 amino acids. Per germline, CDR1 SGHVS and CDR2 FNYEAQ. Trimming left V 4 bases short and J 8 bases short, with 20 bases between. The CDR3 sequence is CASSSLGTSKFGELFF. In DNA, the CDR3 is TGTGCCAGCAGCTCACTGGGGACAAGCAAATTTGGGGAGCTGTTTTTT.

The chain carries TRBV29-1 and TRBJ2-1; 9 nucleotides align to TRBD2. Unmatched junction bases numbered 15, after V lost 6 bases and J lost 6 bases. From germline, CDR1 is SQVTM and CDR2 ANQGSEA. The CDR3 is made up of 16 amino acids. The CDR3 nucleotides are TGCAGCGTCCAGGGGGTGGAGCGGGAGGCGCGCAATGAGCAGTTCTTC. Translating it yields CSVQGVEREARNEQFF.

This clone was seen only a few times. The rearrangement uses TRBV29-1 and TRBJ2-7; D uncertain. CDR3 length equals 12 residues. Germline CDR1 and CDR2: SQVTM and ANQGSEA. V dropped 7 bases and J dropped 3 bases, with 13 bases sitting between them. CDR3 DNA sequence: TGCAGCGCCTCGGACGGTATCTACGAGCAGTACTTC. Encoded protein: CSASDGIYEQYF.

The J gene is TRBJ2-1, the V gene TRBV29-1; the D is unclear. The V and J ends lost 3 bases and 7 bases respectively, with 16 bases between them. Germline loops: CDR1 SQVTM, CDR2 ANQGSEA. This CDR3 comprises 14 residues. The CDR3 here is CSVEYTTRYNEQFF. The CDR3, as DNA: TGCAGCGTTGAGTACACCACGCGGTATAATGAGCAGTTCTTC.

The chain has TRBV29-1 and TRBJ2-5, with a tentative D call TRBD1 (5 bases). The CDR3 has 15 amino acids. Trimming cost V 4 bases and J 4 bases, with 19 bases left between them. CDR1 and CDR2 (germline): SQVTM, ANQGSEA. The CDR3 region has the DNA TGCAGCGTTGTACTTTTGGGGCAACCCGGAGAGACCCAGTACTTC. Translated, it gives CSVVLLGQPGETQYF.

The V call is TRBV29-1, the J call TRBJ2-7, with 7 bases lining up with TRBD1. CDR1 is SQVTM, CDR2 ANQGSEA, per germline. CDR3 length: 12 residues. Germline trimming cut 5 bases from V and 6 bases from J; bases unmatched to any gene: 7. The CDR3 DNA is TGCAGCGTTAAGACAGGGTTGGTCGAGCAGTACTTC. Its protein is CSVKTGLVEQYF.